A single sample is the source of the 4 T cell receptor beta chains below, sequenced in a study of post-analysis software for immune sequencing data (dated by TCRdb to the mid-2010s). The research as a whole found: About five TRBV segments, including TRBV5-6, TRBV5-1 and TRBV20-1, were significantly more frequent in patients than controls.

The library was generated by PCR. Sequenced using an Illumina HiSeq 2500. To reduce PCR and sequencing biases, unique molecular identifiers were incorporated into the TCR beta cDNA libraries. The raw public reads went through TCRdb reprocessing: fastp at Q25, MiXCR clone calling, in-frame beta chains kept. Rows matching on CDR3 protein sequence are summarized as one entry with the most common DNA and genes. The sample profile shows roughly 870,000 distinct CDR3 sequences; roughly 50% of them were found once. Jointly, the top ten make up approximately 4.5% of the sample. Antigens of these TCRs are unknown. The sample taken for sequencing was blood. The source of these receptors is a girl aged 5-17 years with multiple sclerosis.

This clonotype was observed once. This chain joins TRBV20-1 and TRBJ2-3, with 9 bases identical to TRBD2. Losses at the gene ends were 0 bases for V and 1 base for J; bases not matched to a gene: 2. This CDR3 contains 15 residues. Germline CDR1 is DFQATT and CDR2 is SNEGSKA (reference sequence). The CDR3 sequence is CSARDLAGRTDTQYF. The CDR3 DNA reads TGCAGTGCTAGAGATCTAGCGGGGCGCACAGATACGCAGTATTTT.

This chain uses TRBV29-1 with TRBJ1-2; 9 nucleotides line up with TRBD1. The CDR3 has 12 residues. CDR1 is SQVTM and CDR2 is ANQGSEA in the germline V gene. Trimming at V came to 6 bases and at J to 8 bases, leaving 7 bases not matched to a gene. The CDR3 DNA reads as TGCAGCGTGGGGGGACAGGGAGTCGGCTACACCTTC. It yields the protein CSVGGQGVGYTF.

V is TRBV15 and J is TRBJ2-6; possible D gene TRBD1, 6 bases. CDR1 LNHNV and CDR2 YYDKDF come from the germline V gene (reference sequence). The CDR3 loop spans 18 amino acids. V was trimmed by 3 bases and J by 0 bases, leaving 15 bases between them. The CDR3 nucleotides are TGTGCCACCAGCAGGACCAGGGGATTAGGCTCTGGGGCCAACGTCCTGACTTTC. It translates to CATSRTRGLGSGANVLTF.

The J gene is TRBJ2-7, the V gene TRBV4-1; 11 positions agree with TRBD2. J gave up 6 bases and V 1 base, and 8 bases lay outside the gene matches. Germline loops: CDR1 MGHRA, CDR2 YSYEKL. This CDR3 contains 16 residues. The CDR3 spells CASSQGLLAGVLEQYF. The CDR3, as DNA: TGCGCCAGCAGCCAAGGGTTACTAGCGGGAGTCCTCGAGCAGTACTTC.